The 32 T cell receptor beta chains below all came from one sample that was sequenced in a study of long-term antiretroviral therapy in people with HIV. The libraries were made with immunoSEQ v3.0 at survey level. TCRdb's copy holds only in-frame clones and misses some; the assay was immunoSEQ multiplex PCR. The table records some 33,000 clones, 96% of them present only once. The sample was unsorted PBMCs, taken 6.6 years after starting antiretroviral therapy. Receptor source: a man aged 30 to 39 with HIV.

The chain uses TRBV7-8 and TRBJ2-7; maybe TRBD2 (6 bases). Germline V CDR1 and CDR2: SGHVS, FQNEAQ. The V gene lost 2 bases and the J gene lost 3 bases, with 11 bases spanning the gap. The CDR3 contains 14 residues. DNA for the CDR3: TGTGCCAGCAGCTTAACCCCGGGGGTCTACGAGCAGTACTTC. Translated: CASSLTPGVYEQYF.

The chain couples TRBV5-1 to TRBJ2-7; D may match TRBD1 or TRBD2 (5 bases each). The germline gives CDR1 SGHRS, CDR2 YFSETQ. V lost 4 bases and J lost 4, with 6 bases in between. This CDR3 has 11 residues. In nucleotides, the CDR3 is TGCGCCAGCAGCGGGACGTACGAGCAGTACTTC. Its translation: CASSGTYEQYF.

This clone was picked up one time. The chain couples TRBV6-6 to TRBJ2-7, with 13 bases matching TRBD2. This CDR3 has 14 residues. After removal of 7 bases from V and 5 bases from J, the junction contained 5 bases not matched to a gene. Germline V gene lookup returns CDR1 MNHNY and CDR2 SVGAGI (reference sequence). For the CDR3, the DNA is TGTGCCAGCATGGTGACTAGCGGGAGGCACGAGCAGTACTTC. This gives the protein CASMVTSGRHEQYF.

This clone was observed once. The J gene is TRBJ1-2, the V gene TRBV4-1; unclear D gene. The V gene lost 0 bases and the J gene lost 6 bases, with 14 bases spanning the gap. The CDR3 extends over 15 amino acids. CDR1 and CDR2 from the germline V gene are MGHRA and YSYEKL. This chain's CDR3 is CASSQDDGLSNGYTF. CDR3 nucleotide sequence: TGCGCCAGCAGCCAAGATGACGGACTCTCAAATGGCTACACCTTC.

The V call is TRBV11-2, the J call TRBJ1-3; perhaps TRBD1 as D (6 bases). The CDR3 totals 16 residues. V lost 5 bases to trimming and J lost 0 bases, with 14 bases between them. The germline V gene has CDR1 SGHAT and CDR2 FQNNGV. The CDR3 DNA sequence: TGTGCCAGCAGCCAAAGGGACACACGCTCTGGAAACACCATATATTTT. Translation gives CASSQRDTRSGNTIYF.

This chain uses TRBV19 with TRBJ1-3, with D unclear. Looked up from germline, CDR1 is LNHDA and CDR2 is SQIVND (reference sequence). Trimming stripped 5 bases from V and 3 bases from J, with 11 bases between. The CDR3 loop spans 14 amino acids. In DNA form, the CDR3 reads TGTGCCAGTAGTCGACCTCTGGGTGGAAACACCATATATTTT. It translates to CASSRPLGGNTIYF.

This chain links TRBV27 with TRBJ2-7; D unresolved. The germline V gene has CDR1 MNHEY and CDR2 SMNVEV (reference sequence). The CDR3 covers 12 residues. V lost 6 bases and J lost 4, with 10 bases in between. The CDR3 region is CASRRIGYEQYF. Written as DNA, the CDR3 is TGTGCCAGCAGAAGAATAGGGTACGAGCAGTACTTC.

This chain joins TRBV5-6 and TRBJ1-6; D unclear. This CDR3 comprises 18 residues. The germline CDR1 and CDR2 sequences are SGHDT and YYEEEE. Trimming pared 0 bases from V and 0 bases from J, leaving 13 bases between. DNA for the CDR3: TGTGCCAGCAGCTTGGAATGGACTGCTAGCTCCTATAATTCACCCCTCCACTTT. Amino acids: CASSLEWTASSYNSPLHF.

This clone came up once. This chain connects TRBV15 to TRBJ2-1; TRBD2 matches 10 bases. The trim removed 9 bases at V and 6 bases at J, leaving 8 bases unmatched. Germline V lookup: CDR1 LNHNV, CDR2 YYDKDF (reference sequence). There are 14 residues in the CDR3. CDR3 coding DNA: TGTGCCACTGGAACTAGCGGGGCTAGCAATGAGCAGTTCTTC. Translation: CATGTSGASNEQFF.

This clone was counted a single time. This chain joins TRBV6-5 and TRBJ1-2; 8 nucleotides align to TRBD1. This CDR3 is built from 13 residues. Germline CDR1 MNHEY, CDR2 SVGAGI. V dropped 5 bases and J dropped 8; count of bases not matched to a gene: 7. CDR3 protein: CASSGRGPGGYTF. The CDR3, as DNA: TGTGCCAGCAGTGGCAGGGGGCCCGGCGGCTACACCTTC.

V gene TRBV6-5 combines with J gene TRBJ2-7; 8 nucleotides match TRBD2. Germline-derived CDR1 and CDR2 are MNHEY and SVGAGI. V was pared by 8 bases and J by 2 bases, with 8 bases of the junction left unmatched. This CDR3 region has 14 residues. CDR3 amino acids: CASLGGEGPYEQYF. The CDR3 DNA is TGTGCCAGCCTCGGGGGGGAGGGTCCCTACGAGCAGTACTTC.

This chain links TRBV6-1 with TRBJ2-1; D is perhaps TRBD1 (5 bases). The ends were cut back, 2 bases at V and 2 bases at J, with 13 bases in the middle. The CDR3 is made up of 16 amino acids. Germline CDR1 is MNHNS and CDR2 is SASEGT. The CDR3: CASSELTGMPYNEQFF. The CDR3 nucleotides read TGTGCCAGCAGTGAACTTACAGGTATGCCCTACAATGAGCAGTTCTTC.

The chain combines TRBV7-9 with TRBJ2-7, with D perhaps matching TRBD1 or TRBD2 (5 bases each). Trimming took 1 base from V and 1 from J, leaving 11 bases between them. The germline V gene has CDR1 SEHNR and CDR2 FQNEAQ (reference sequence). The CDR3 covers 15 residues. For the CDR3, the DNA is TGTGCCAGCAGCTTAGTTAGGGACCCATCCTACGAGCAGTACTTC. Its translation is CASSLVRDPSYEQYF.

The rearrangement joins TRBV6-5 to TRBJ1-1; possibly TRBD1 for D (5 bases). This CDR3 is built from 13 residues. The V end lost 4 bases, the J end lost 7 bases, and 13 bases lay between the germline ends. Germline V lookup: CDR1 MNHEY, CDR2 SVGAGI. The CDR3 reads CASSLPGGSEAFF. CDR3 in DNA: TGTGCCAGCAGTTTACCTGGGGGGAGTGAAGCTTTCTTT.

Notes on this clone: The sample holds other DNA sequences that translate to the same CDR3. The rearrangement uses TRBV20-1 and TRBJ2-5; D gene uncertain. Trimming stripped 0 bases from V and 3 bases from J, with 2 bases between. Germline V gives CDR1 DFQATT, CDR2 SNEGSKA (reference sequence). The CDR3 contains 11 residues. The CDR3 spells CSAREEETQYF. The CDR3 DNA reads as TGCAGTGCTAGAGAAGAAGAGACCCAGTACTTC.

The gene calls are TRBV9 and TRBJ1-6; the D is unclear. This CDR3 has 17 amino acids. The germline V gene encodes CDR1 SGDLS and CDR2 YYNGEE. V was clipped by 0 bases and J by 5 bases, with 15 bases between them. The CDR3 bases are TGTGCCAGCAGCGTAGGGGGTACTTCGAGTCATAATTCACCCCTCCACTTT. Residues: CASSVGGTSSHNSPLHF.

The rearrangement uses TRBV7-3 and TRBJ2-3, with TRBD2 matching 10 bases. CDR3 length equals 16 residues. The V gene's germline CDR1 is SGHTA and CDR2 FQGTGA. The V gene end was trimmed by 5 bases and the J gene end by 3 bases; junction bases not matched to a gene: 8. The CDR3 spells CASSSSGGRATDTQYF. CDR3 DNA: TGTGCCAGCAGCAGTAGCGGGGGGAGGGCAACAGATACGCAGTATTTT.

The chain carries TRBV27 and TRBJ2-5; D gene unclear. This CDR3 comprises 15 residues. The germline V and J ends were trimmed by 2 bases and 5 bases, with 15 bases remaining between them. Looked up from germline, CDR1 is MNHEY and CDR2 is SMNVEV (reference sequence). The CDR3 DNA reads as TGTGCCAGCAGTTTAAGCCTAGATCGATACGAGACCCAGTACTTC. Amino acids: CASSLSLDRYETQYF.

V gene TRBV29-1 combines with J gene TRBJ2-7; perhaps TRBD2 as D (5 bases). The CDR3 covers 13 residues. Germline V gives CDR1 SQVTM, CDR2 ANQGSEA. V dropped 4 bases and J dropped 3 bases, with 13 bases sitting between them. CDR3 protein: CSVGEAASYEQYF. CDR3 DNA sequence: TGCAGCGTTGGAGAAGCGGCTAGCTACGAGCAGTACTTC.

V usage is TRBV11-2 and J usage is TRBJ2-1, with 9 bases aligning to TRBD2. Trimming cost V 6 bases and J 4 bases; bases outside gene matches: 7. The CDR3 spans 15 residues. Looked up from germline, CDR1 is SGHAT and CDR2 is FQNNGV. The CDR3 protein is CASRRSGSRYNEQFF. DNA of the CDR3: TGTGCCAGCAGACGTAGCGGGAGTAGATACAATGAGCAGTTCTTC.

V and J are TRBV2 and TRBJ1-2; no firm D call. The germline gives CDR1 SNHLY, CDR2 FYNNEI. This CDR3 is built from 12 residues. Trimming pared 5 bases from V and 3 bases from J, leaving 7 bases between. In DNA, the CDR3 is TGTGCCAGCAGTAGGGAATACTATGGCTACACCTTC. Translating gives CASSREYYGYTF.

In DNA form, the CDR3 reads TGTGCCAGCAGTGTGGGTACCCGAAGCACAGATACGCAGTATTTT. Protein product: CASSVGTRSTDTQYF. The chain carries TRBV6-4 and TRBJ2-3, with D unclear. V was cut by 4 bases and J by 0 bases, with 11 bases left in between. Germline V CDR1 and CDR2: MRHNA, SNTAGT. The CDR3 spans 15 residues.

V gene TRBV6-4 combines with J gene TRBJ2-4; TRBD1 agrees at 10 bases. Germline V gives CDR1 MRHNA, CDR2 SNTAGT. The junction had 3 bases not matched to a gene; V was cut back by 7 bases and J by 6 bases. The CDR3 spans 13 residues. CDR3 bases: TGTGCCAGCATTGGGACAGGGGTAAACATTCAGTACTTC. Its translation: CASIGTGVNIQYF.

V is TRBV4-2 and J is TRBJ2-1; 9 positions match TRBD2. The CDR3 has 16 amino acids. Losses at the gene ends were 5 bases for V and 2 bases for J; bases not matched to a gene: 7. CDR1 is LGHNA and CDR2 is YNFKEQ in the germline V gene. The CDR3 sequence is CASSSRTSATYNEQFF. The DNA of the CDR3 is TGTGCCAGCAGCTCCCGGACTAGCGCAACCTACAATGAGCAGTTCTTC.

The chain recombines TRBV9 with TRBJ2-1; possible D gene TRBD2, 7 bases. The V end lost 0 bases, the J end lost 8 bases, and 15 bases lay between the germline ends. The CDR3 covers 15 residues. In germline, CDR1 is SGDLS, CDR2 YYNGEE. The CDR3 loop reads CASSVGGWGGDEQFF. CDR3 bases: TGTGCCAGCAGCGTAGGAGGATGGGGGGGCGATGAGCAGTTCTTC.

This sequence joins TRBV4-1 and TRBJ2-2; 11 bases fit TRBD2. The CDR3 sequence is 16 residues long. V gave up 1 base and J gave up 4 bases; unmatched junction bases: 2. Germline V CDR1 and CDR2: MGHRA, YSYEKL. The CDR3 bases are TGCGCCAGCAGCCAAGTAGCGGGGGGGCGCACCGGGGAGCTGTTTTTT. This encodes CASSQVAGGRTGELFF.

This chain connects TRBV4-1 to TRBJ2-2; maybe TRBD2 (5 bases). With 0 bases removed from V and 4 bases from J, the gap between germline ends came to 12 bases. CDR3 size: 16 residues. The germline V gene encodes CDR1 MGHRA and CDR2 YSYEKL. The CDR3 DNA sequence: TGCGCCAGCAGCCAAGACCCCGGGGTCGTCACCGGGGAGCTGTTTTTT. It codes for CASSQDPGVVTGELFF.

The V gene is TRBV7-9, the J gene TRBJ2-3, with TRBD1 identical over 9 bases. With 0 bases clipped from V and 2 bases from J, the junction kept 9 bases outside the gene matches. The germline gives CDR1 SEHNR, CDR2 FQNEAQ (reference sequence). CDR3 length: 18 residues. Here the CDR3 reads CASSLARAWTGATDTQYF. The CDR3 DNA follows: TGTGCCAGCAGCTTAGCGAGGGCATGGACAGGGGCCACAGATACGCAGTATTTT.

This rearrangement joins TRBV29-1 to TRBJ2-1; 8 bases align to TRBD1. Trimming removed 6 bases from V and 2 bases from J; junction bases left unmatched: 0. CDR1 SQVTM and CDR2 ANQGSEA come from the germline V gene. The CDR3 contains 12 residues. The CDR3 loop is CSVQGAYNEQFF. CDR3 DNA sequence: TGCAGCGTACAGGGGGCCTACAATGAGCAGTTCTTC.

The chain combines TRBV4-2 with TRBJ2-7; 9 nucleotides align to TRBD2. Germline assignment: CDR1 LGHNA and CDR2 YNFKEQ. J lost 2 bases, V lost 6 bases, and 14 bases had no gene match. The CDR3 consists of 17 residues. Here the CDR3 DNA reads TGTGCCAGCAGTCCCGAGGGTGCTAGCGGGGTTACCTACGAGCAGTACTTC. The encoded protein is CASSPEGASGVTYEQYF.

Only a few counts were recorded for this clone. The chain couples TRBV6-6 to TRBJ2-3; D unresolved. The ends were cut back, 4 bases at V and 7 bases at J, with 6 bases in the middle. The CDR3 length is 11 residues. Germline V lookup: CDR1 MNHNY, CDR2 SVGAGI (reference sequence). The CDR3 spells CASSWRNTQYF. In nucleotides, the CDR3 is TGTGCCAGCAGTTGGCGGAATACGCAGTATTTT.

This rearrangement joins TRBV27 to TRBJ2-1, with a weak D call TRBD2 (5 bases). V was cut by 0 bases and J by 5 bases, with 8 bases left in between. The CDR3 sequence is 14 residues long. Germline loops: CDR1 MNHEY, CDR2 SMNVEV (reference sequence). CDR3 residues: CASSLSPGNNEQFF. The CDR3 nucleotides are TGTGCCAGCAGTTTATCGCCGGGGAACAATGAGCAGTTCTTC.